The present TCR beta chain was sequenced within a study of cytomegalovirus exposure and HLA in healthy donors. Study-level points and caveats: Sequencing likely produced, as an artifact, a cluster of highly shared sequence variants. Rare sequences made up most TCRs, while some public TCRs were found in many donors. TCR beta sequences reportedly predicted the HLA-A and HLA-B alleles of most subjects accurately.

As for this clone: Its target is not known.

The CDR3 is made up of 15 amino acids. The germline CDR1 and CDR2 sequences are SGHKS and YYEKEE (reference sequence). V was cut by 5 bases and J by 3 bases, with 18 bases left in between. Researchers ran the PCR with 60 Vbeta and 13 Jbeta primers. Assay used: immunoSEQ multiplex PCR; TCRdb lists only in-frame clones, some missing. The sample has 150,000 to 250,000 clones, 85% seen once. The origin of this receptor is a woman aged 45-65 years in good health and CMV-seronegative. Sequenced sample: PBMCs. The J gene is TRBJ2-7, the V gene TRBV5-5; D is perhaps TRBD2 (6 bases). The CDR3 DNA sequence: TGTGCCAGCAGAAGGATTGGGGGGATACACTACGAGCAGTACTTC. Protein: CASRRIGGIHYEQYF. Complete variable domain (other parts from reference TRBV5-5 and TRBJ2-7): DAGVTQSPTHLIKTRGQQVTLRCSPISGHKSVSWYQQVLGQGPQFIFQYYEKEERGRGNFPDRFSARQFPNYSSELNVNALLLGDSALYLCASRRIGGIHYEQYFGPGTRLTVT.